One and the same sample provided the 30 T cell receptor beta chains below, sequenced in a study of tumor-infiltrating lymphocytes in localized non-small cell lung cancer. The assay was immunoSEQ multiplex PCR, and TCRdb's table has in-frame clones only and misses some. Of some 9,300 clones in the sample, around four fifths are singletons; the top ten hold approximately 10%. Specimen: lung tumor tissue. The receptors stem from a human donor with non-small cell lung cancer.

This chain links TRBV19 with TRBJ1-1; D is uncertain. The germline CDR1 and CDR2 sequences are LNHDA and SQIVND (reference sequence). The CDR3 consists of 13 residues. Trimming removed 2 bases at V and 3 bases at J, with 7 bases between. The CDR3 sequence is CASSIQPDTEAFF. The CDR3 DNA reads TGTGCCAGTAGTATACAGCCTGACACTGAAGCTTTCTTT.

The chain is built from TRBV6-6 and TRBJ2-1; 10 bases align to TRBD2. This CDR3 is built from 15 residues. The V segment lost 8 bases and the J segment 1 base; nucleotides outside the gene matches: 5. Per germline, CDR1 MNHNY and CDR2 SVGAGI (reference sequence). CDR3 loop: CASGWTSGSYNEQFF. Here the CDR3 DNA reads TGTGCCAGCGGATGGACTAGCGGTTCCTACAATGAGCAGTTCTTC.

The V call is TRBV5-1, the J call TRBJ2-2; D might be TRBD2 (5 bases). Germline V gene lookup returns CDR1 SGHRS and CDR2 YFSETQ. Trimming left V 7 bases short and J 0 bases short, with 13 bases between. There are 15 residues in the CDR3. The CDR3 protein is CASAAGTTNTGELFF. The CDR3 bases are TGCGCCAGCGCGGCGGGTACTACGAACACCGGGGAGCTGTTTTTT.

The rearrangement uses TRBV5-6 and TRBJ2-7, with 11 positions matching TRBD2. V dropped 4 bases and J dropped 3; count of bases not matched to a gene: 9. The CDR3 covers 16 residues. CDR1 is SGHDT, CDR2 YYEEEE, per germline. The CDR3 loop is CASSPGRTSGFYEQYF. Written as DNA, the CDR3 is TGTGCCAGCAGCCCGGGACGGACTAGCGGGTTCTACGAGCAGTACTTC.

This chain uses TRBV5-4 with TRBJ2-4; D unclear. V gave up 0 bases and J gave up 8 bases, with 12 bases separating them. CDR1 and CDR2 (germline): SGHNT, YYREEE (reference sequence). The CDR3 runs 14 residues. CDR3 residues: CASSLVDQNDIQYF. CDR3 nucleotide sequence: TGTGCCAGCAGCTTGGTTGACCAGAATGACATTCAGTACTTC.

This chain links TRBV4-2 with TRBJ1-2, with D tentatively TRBD1 (5 bases). Trimming shortened V by 4 bases and J by 3 bases, and 15 bases separated the two germline ends. This CDR3 contains 15 residues. Germline V gene data show CDR1 as LGHNA and CDR2 as YNFKEQ. In DNA form, the CDR3 reads TGTGCCAGCAGCCGGCCCGGGGGGGTGGACTATGGCTACACCTTC. Protein sequence: CASSRPGGVDYGYTF.

The chain links TRBV9 to TRBJ1-5; D not resolved. Germline CDR1 is SGDLS and CDR2 is YYNGEE. V lost 3 bases and J 3 bases, leaving 13 bases between the germline ends. The CDR3 is 15 residues long. Here the CDR3 reads CASSAGWGNNQPQHF. The CDR3 region has the DNA TGTGCCAGCAGCGCAGGATGGGGAAACAATCAGCCCCAGCATTTT.

V usage is TRBV7-3 and J usage is TRBJ2-5; TRBD2 matches at 9 bases. The CDR3 is 15 amino acids. V lost 2 bases, J lost 4 bases, and 5 bases stayed unmatched. Germline V CDR1 and CDR2: SGHTA, FQGTGA. This CDR3 is CASSLGTSPLETQYF. CDR3 coding DNA: TGTGCCAGCAGCTTAGGGACTAGCCCCTTAGAGACCCAGTACTTC.

J is TRBJ2-6 and V is TRBV10-3; a possible D gene is TRBD1 (6 bases). This CDR3 is built from 14 residues. Germline V CDR1 and CDR2: ENHRY, SYGVKD. The germline V and J ends were trimmed by 6 bases and 0 bases, with 6 bases remaining between them. CDR3 coding DNA: TGTGCCATCAGGGACAGCTCTGGGGCCAACGTCCTGACTTTC. It translates to CAIRDSSGANVLTF.

The gene calls are TRBV15 and TRBJ2-7; no reliable D call. The V gene's germline CDR1 is LNHNV and CDR2 YYDKDF (reference sequence). There are 14 residues in the CDR3. V was clipped by 0 bases and J by 1 base, with 7 bases between them. The CDR3 here is CATSRDPGSYEQYF. CDR3 DNA: TGTGCCACCAGCAGAGATCCGGGTTCCTACGAGCAGTACTTC.

V gene TRBV6-5 combines with J gene TRBJ2-3; D unclear. The CDR3 has 11 residues. The germline V gene has CDR1 MNHEY and CDR2 SVGAGI. V was trimmed by 7 bases and J by 6 bases, leaving 8 bases between them. CDR3 protein: CASMEWDTQYF. The CDR3 DNA reads TGTGCCAGCATGGAATGGGATACGCAGTATTTT.

The chain uses TRBV28 and TRBJ2-2; 13 bases map to TRBD2. There are 17 residues in the CDR3. The V and J ends lost 5 bases and 3 bases, in that order; junction bases with no gene match: 6. Germline assignment: CDR1 MDHEN and CDR2 SYDVKM. CDR3 in DNA: TGTGCCAGCAGTCGGACTAGCGGGAGTTGGTACACCGGGGAGCTGTTTTTT. Its translation is CASSRTSGSWYTGELFF.

The chain uses TRBV18 and TRBJ1-1; weak D call: TRBD1 (6 bases). Germline V CDR1 and CDR2: KGHSH, LQKENI. CDR3 length: 14 residues. V lost 3 bases and J 0 bases, leaving 8 bases between the germline ends. CDR3 amino acids: CASSPTGMNTEAFF. CDR3 coding DNA: TGTGCCAGCTCACCGACAGGCATGAACACTGAAGCTTTCTTT.

This clone occurred a few times. The gene calls are TRBV6-1 and TRBJ1-1; 8 bases are a match to TRBD1. The J segment lost 5 bases and the V segment lost 6 bases, leaving 11 bases of the junction unmatched. The CDR3 loop spans 15 amino acids. CDR1 and CDR2 from the germline V gene are MNHNS and SASEGT. The CDR3 here is CASSPRTGQGTEAFF. The CDR3 DNA is TGTGCCAGCAGCCCTCGGACAGGGCAGGGAACTGAAGCTTTCTTT.

The chain carries TRBV2 and TRBJ1-5; TRBD1 matches at 8 bases. This CDR3 region has 14 residues. The germline V gene has CDR1 SNHLY and CDR2 FYNNEI. Unmatched junction bases numbered 7, after V lost 5 bases and J lost 7 bases. In DNA form, the CDR3 reads TGTGCCAGCAGTCCCCAGACAGGGGCGCAGCCCCAGCATTTT. The encoded protein is CASSPQTGAQPQHF.

The V call is TRBV5-1, the J call TRBJ2-1; the D is unclear. The CDR3 sequence is 11 residues long. In germline, CDR1 is SGHRS, CDR2 YFSETQ. Trimming removed 1 base from V and 8 bases from J, with 4 bases in between. CDR3 residues: CASSLRDEQFF. The CDR3 DNA reads as TGCGCCAGCAGCTTGCGGGATGAGCAGTTCTTC. Drawing the rest from reference TRBV5-1 and TRBJ2-1, the complete variable domain is KAGVTQTPRYLIKTRGQQVTLSCSPISGHRSVSWYQQTPGQGLQFLFEYFSETQRNKGNFPGRFSGRQFSNSRSEMNVSTLELGDSALYLCASSLRDEQFFGPGTRLTVL.

This chain connects TRBV4-2 to TRBJ2-1; D call uncertain. The CDR3 runs to 19 residues. The ends were cut back, 5 bases at V and 0 bases at J, with 23 bases in the middle. Germline lookup yields CDR1 LGHNA and CDR2 YNFKEQ. The CDR3 spells CASSKHTRRNPSSYNEQFF. CDR3 nucleotide sequence: TGTGCCAGCAGCAAACACACGAGACGTAACCCTAGCTCCTACAATGAGCAGTTCTTC.

The CDR3 is CASSYRQGRGEQFF. The CDR3 coding sequence is TGTGCCAGCAGTTACCGACAGGGGAGAGGCGAGCAGTTCTTC. V usage is TRBV6-5 and J usage is TRBJ2-1; TRBD1 agrees at 8 bases. The V and J ends lost 2 bases and 10 bases, in that order; junction bases with no gene match: 7. The V gene's germline CDR1 is MNHEY and CDR2 SVGAGI. The CDR3 spans 14 residues.

This clone came up once. The J gene is TRBJ1-1, the V gene TRBV9, with a tentative D call TRBD1 (6 bases). Germline CDR1 SGDLS, CDR2 YYNGEE. The CDR3 runs to 14 residues. V shed 3 bases and J shed 1 base, with 10 bases lying between them. Here the CDR3 DNA reads TGTGCCAGCAGCGCCGAACAGGGGAACACTGAAGCTTTCTTT. Encoded protein: CASSAEQGNTEAFF. Variable domain in full (rest from reference TRBV9 and TRBJ1-1): DSGVTQTPKHLITATGQRVTLRCSPRSGDLSVYWYQQSLDQGLQFLIQYYNGEERAKGNILERFSAQQFPDLHSELNLSSLELGDSALYFCASSAEQGNTEAFFGQGTRLTVV.

By share, this clone counts as large (0.1 to 1%). V is TRBV19 and J is TRBJ1-1, with D uncertain. Germline CDR1 reads LNHDA; CDR2 reads SQIVND (reference sequence). The CDR3 covers 13 residues. The ends were cut back, 7 bases at V and 4 bases at J, with 13 bases in the middle. CDR3 residues: CASKGPDPTEAFF. In nucleotides, the CDR3 is TGTGCCAGTAAAGGCCCGGATCCCACTGAAGCTTTCTTT.

This chain connects TRBV5-1 to TRBJ1-4, with D perhaps matching TRBD1 (6 bases). The CDR3 is made up of 16 amino acids. The ends were cut back, 4 bases at V and 8 bases at J, with 21 bases in the middle. Germline V lookup: CDR1 SGHRS, CDR2 YFSETQ. CDR3 DNA: TGCGCCAGCAGCACCGGACAGCGTCCCGGGTCGGAAAAACTGTTTTTT. Amino acid sequence: CASSTGQRPGSEKLFF.

This clone was detected once. The chain carries TRBV15 and TRBJ1-2, with a possible D match to TRBD1 (6 bases). Germline V lookup: CDR1 LNHNV, CDR2 YYDKDF (reference sequence). The ends were cut back, 0 bases at V and 2 bases at J, with 13 bases in the middle. The CDR3 length is 16 residues. CDR3 loop: CATSRDGGHSNYGYTF. CDR3 bases: TGTGCCACCAGCAGAGATGGGGGACACAGCAACTATGGCTACACCTTC.

The rearrangement links TRBV27 to TRBJ1-1, with TRBD1 as a possible D gene (5 bases). V shed 4 bases and J shed 0 bases, with 15 bases lying between them. CDR1 is MNHEY, CDR2 SMNVEV, per germline (reference sequence). The CDR3 totals 16 residues. Here the CDR3 DNA reads TGTGCCAGCAGTTCCTCTTGGGGGGATTTGAACACTGAAGCTTTCTTT. This codes for CASSSSWGDLNTEAFF.

The V gene is TRBV14, the J gene TRBJ2-4; D is possibly TRBD1 (6 bases). Germline loops: CDR1 SGHDN, CDR2 FVKESK. The length of the CDR3 is 16 residues. V lost 4 bases and J 0 bases, leaving 13 bases between the germline ends. The CDR3 DNA reads TGTGCCAGCAGCCCGGGCAGGGGCTTAGCCAAAAACATTCAGTACTTC. Translating gives CASSPGRGLAKNIQYF.

The rearrangement joins TRBV5-1 to TRBJ1-2; 7 bases fit TRBD1. The V gene's germline CDR1 is SGHRS and CDR2 YFSETQ. Germline trimming cut 3 bases from V and 2 bases from J; bases unmatched to any gene: 13. There are 17 residues in the CDR3. The CDR3 sequence is CASSSDTDRRGNYGYTF. The CDR3 DNA is TGCGCCAGCAGCTCGGATACGGACAGGAGGGGGAACTATGGCTACACCTTC. Full variable domain (outside the CDR3, taken from reference TRBV5-1 and TRBJ1-2): KAGVTQTPRYLIKTRGQQVTLSCSPISGHRSVSWYQQTPGQGLQFLFEYFSETQRNKGNFPGRFSGRQFSNSRSEMNVSTLELGDSALYLCASSSDTDRRGNYGYTFGSGTRLTVV.

The V gene is TRBV14, the J gene TRBJ2-5, with 13 bases that match TRBD2. The J segment lost 1 base and the V segment lost 5 bases, leaving 10 bases of the junction unmatched. CDR1 and CDR2 from the germline V gene are SGHDN and FVKESK. There are 18 residues in the CDR3. The CDR3 DNA follows: TGTGCCAGCAGCTTCTCTCCACTAGCGGGAGGGGGCCAAGAGACCCAGTACTTC. Protein sequence: CASSFSPLAGGGQETQYF.

The rearrangement links TRBV30 to TRBJ2-1, with 12 bases fitting TRBD2. Looked up from germline, CDR1 is GTSNPN and CDR2 is SVGIG (reference sequence). V shed 0 bases, J shed 4 bases, and the junction held 7 bases outside the gene matches. The CDR3 sequence is 17 residues long. In nucleotides, the CDR3 is TGTGCCTGGAGTGTAGGGTTTCTAGCGGGAGGGTACAATGAGCAGTTCTTC. It yields the protein CAWSVGFLAGGYNEQFF.

This chain joins TRBV27 and TRBJ2-3; D is unclear. The CDR3 consists of 17 residues. CDR1 MNHEY and CDR2 SMNVEV come from the germline V gene (reference sequence). V was pared by 3 bases and J by 0 bases, with 16 bases between. CDR3 nucleotide sequence: TGTGCCAGCAGTTTCCGCCCCCCCGTTTCTAGCACAGATACGCAGTATTTT. This codes for CASSFRPPVSSTDTQYF.

The chain is built from TRBV7-9 and TRBJ2-1; D is unresolved. From germline, CDR1 is SEHNR and CDR2 FQNEAQ (reference sequence). The V end was cut by 4 bases, the J end by 14 bases, with 12 bases between. The CDR3 is made up of 11 amino acids. This CDR3 reads CASSYANLEFF. The CDR3 bases are TGTGCCAGCAGCTACGCTAACCTCGAGTTCTTC.

J is TRBJ1-2 and V is TRBV28; the D is unclear. This CDR3 is built from 10 residues. Looked up from germline, CDR1 is MDHEN and CDR2 is SYDVKM. V lost 8 bases to trimming and J lost 1 base, with 2 bases between them. CDR3 region: CASYNYGYTF. Written as DNA, the CDR3 is TGTGCCAGCTATAACTATGGCTACACCTTC.